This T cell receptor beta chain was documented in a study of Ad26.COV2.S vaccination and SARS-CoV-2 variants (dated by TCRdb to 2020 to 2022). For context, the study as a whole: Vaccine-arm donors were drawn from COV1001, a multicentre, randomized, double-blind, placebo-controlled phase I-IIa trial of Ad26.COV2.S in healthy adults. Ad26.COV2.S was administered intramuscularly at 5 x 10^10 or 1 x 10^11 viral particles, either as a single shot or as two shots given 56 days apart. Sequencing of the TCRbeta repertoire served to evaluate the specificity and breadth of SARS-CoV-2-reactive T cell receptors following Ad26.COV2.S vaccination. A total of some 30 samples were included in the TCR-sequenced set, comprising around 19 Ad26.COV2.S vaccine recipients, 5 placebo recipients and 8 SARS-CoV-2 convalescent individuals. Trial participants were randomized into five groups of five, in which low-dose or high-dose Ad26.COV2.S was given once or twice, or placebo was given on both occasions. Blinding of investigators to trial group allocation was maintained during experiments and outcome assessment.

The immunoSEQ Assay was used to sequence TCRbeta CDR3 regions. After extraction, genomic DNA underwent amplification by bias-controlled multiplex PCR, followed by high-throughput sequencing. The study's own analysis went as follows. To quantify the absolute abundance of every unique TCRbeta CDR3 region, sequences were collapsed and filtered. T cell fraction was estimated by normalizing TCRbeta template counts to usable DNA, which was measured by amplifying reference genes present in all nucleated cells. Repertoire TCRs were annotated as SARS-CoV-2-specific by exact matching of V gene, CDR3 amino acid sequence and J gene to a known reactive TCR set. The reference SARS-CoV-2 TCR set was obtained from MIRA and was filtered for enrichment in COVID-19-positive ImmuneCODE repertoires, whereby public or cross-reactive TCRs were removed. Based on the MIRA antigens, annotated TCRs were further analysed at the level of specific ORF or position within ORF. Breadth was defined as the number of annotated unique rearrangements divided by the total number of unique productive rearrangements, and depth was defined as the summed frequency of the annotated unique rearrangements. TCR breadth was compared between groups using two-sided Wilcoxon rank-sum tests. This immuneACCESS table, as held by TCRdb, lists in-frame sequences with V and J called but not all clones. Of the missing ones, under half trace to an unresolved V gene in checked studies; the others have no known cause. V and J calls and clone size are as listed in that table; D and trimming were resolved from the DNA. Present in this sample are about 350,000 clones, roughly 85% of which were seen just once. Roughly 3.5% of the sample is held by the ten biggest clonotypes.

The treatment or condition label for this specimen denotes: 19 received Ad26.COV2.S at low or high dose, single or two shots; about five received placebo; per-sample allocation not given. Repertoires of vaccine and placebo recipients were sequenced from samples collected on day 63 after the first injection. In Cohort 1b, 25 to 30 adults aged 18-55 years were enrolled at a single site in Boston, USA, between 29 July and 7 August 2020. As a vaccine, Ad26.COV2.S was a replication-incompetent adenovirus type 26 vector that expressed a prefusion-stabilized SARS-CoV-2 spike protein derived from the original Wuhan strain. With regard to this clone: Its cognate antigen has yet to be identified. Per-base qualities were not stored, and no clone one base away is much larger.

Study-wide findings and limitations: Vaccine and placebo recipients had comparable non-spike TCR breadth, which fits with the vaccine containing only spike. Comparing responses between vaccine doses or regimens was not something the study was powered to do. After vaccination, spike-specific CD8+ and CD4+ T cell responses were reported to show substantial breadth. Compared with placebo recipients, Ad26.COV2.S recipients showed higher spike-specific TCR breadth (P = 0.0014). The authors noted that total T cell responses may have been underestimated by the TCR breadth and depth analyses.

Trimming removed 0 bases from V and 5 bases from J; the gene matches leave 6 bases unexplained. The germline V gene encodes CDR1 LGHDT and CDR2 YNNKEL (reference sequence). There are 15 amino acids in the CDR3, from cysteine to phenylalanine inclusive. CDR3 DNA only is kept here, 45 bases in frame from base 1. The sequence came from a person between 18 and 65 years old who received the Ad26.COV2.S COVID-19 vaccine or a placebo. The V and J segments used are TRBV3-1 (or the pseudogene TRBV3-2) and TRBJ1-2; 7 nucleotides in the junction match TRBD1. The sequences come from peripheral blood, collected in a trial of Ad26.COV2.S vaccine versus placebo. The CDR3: CASSQDDRVRYGYTF. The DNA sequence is TGTGCCAGCAGCCAAGATGACAGGGTAAGGTATGGCTACACCTTC.